This TCR beta chain was recovered during a study of T cells after yellow fever vaccination. General study results and limits: Weaker, the secondary response had a peak occurring faster, on day 5 versus 15.

TCRdb re-called the 5' RACE reads with MiXCR, one entry per CDR3 protein. This sample has 200,000 to 250,000 distinct CDR3 sequences; about 3% occur once, and the top ten carry less than 3.5%. The CDR3 sequence is 15 residues long. The V and J ends lost 1 base and 5 bases respectively, with 12 bases between them. The V gene's germline CDR1 is SGHTA and CDR2 FQGNSA. A word on this clonotype: Its antigen is as yet unknown.

The sequencing here drew on CD4+ T cells sorted from PBMCs, taken 10 days after the yellow fever booster vaccination. This rearrangement joins TRBV7-2 to TRBJ1-5; no clear D gene. This clonotype was sampled from a man between 18 and 35 years old who received the YFV17D yellow fever vaccine. In DNA, the CDR3 is TGTGCCAGCAGCTTAGAATCGGTTGGTTATCAGCCCCAGCATTTT. Translated: CASSLESVGYQPQHF.